The TCR beta chain under discussion was sequenced for a study of identical twins. The germline CDR1 and CDR2 sequences are SGDLS and YYNGEE. The CDR3 extends over 16 amino acids. Trimming removed 4 bases from V and 1 base from J; junction bases left unmatched: 7. TCRdb ran MiXCR on the 5' RACE reads and lists one entry per CDR3 protein. The repertoire holds 500,000 to 550,000 distinct CDR3 sequences, less than 25% seen once, with about 0.93% in the top ten. These data were likewise used in another study, on T cells expressing NK-cell markers. From that paper: It was sorted CD3+CD56-NKG2C+, CD3+CD56+NKG2C- and CD3+CD56+NKG2C+ T cells that provided the TCR beta repertoires. HCMV seropositivity marked seven of the eight sequenced donors; one was seronegative. In 5 or 6 donors, dominant NKG2C+ clonotypes were roughly 1.0-8% of CD8+ T cells.

Sample: CD4+ T cells sorted from blood. This receptor was obtained from a woman aged 18-35 years in good health. The rearrangement uses TRBV9 and TRBJ2-5, with TRBD2 matching 10 bases. The CDR3 coding sequence is TGTGCCAGCAGCTCAGAAGCGGGAGGGCTCCAAGAGACCCAGTACTTC. Translating gives CASSSEAGGLQETQYF.